What follows are 28 T cell receptor beta chains derived from one specimen sequenced in a study of post-analysis software for immune sequencing data. Overall study findings and caveats: Higher frequency in patients than in controls was seen for about five TRBV segments, with TRBV5-6, TRBV5-1 and TRBV20-1 among them.

The TCR beta cDNA libraries contained unique molecular identifiers. TCRdb re-derived calls from the PCR reads in MiXCR, one entry per CDR3 protein. The data show around 770,000 distinct CDR3 sequences, with about half seen just once and around 4.7% held by the top ten. Their specific antigens are unknown. Sequencing input: blood. These receptors were obtained from a girl between 10 and 17 years old with multiple sclerosis.

J is TRBJ2-5 and V is TRBV20-1, with D possibly TRBD2 on 6 matching bases. Germline V gene lookup returns CDR1 DFQATT and CDR2 SNEGSKA (reference sequence). The CDR3 covers 15 residues. V lost 6 bases and J lost 2, with 19 bases in between. CDR3 DNA sequence: TGCAGTGCGGTCGCCGTAGCGGCGAATCAAGAGACCCAGTACTTC. Protein: CSAVAVAANQETQYF.

The gene calls are TRBV20-1 and TRBJ2-3; 8 bases fit TRBD2. Trimming removed 0 bases from V and 0 bases from J; junction bases left unmatched: 2. This CDR3 is 15 amino acids long. Germline V gives CDR1 DFQATT, CDR2 SNEGSKA (reference sequence). The CDR3 DNA follows: TGCAGTGCTAGAGATGGCGGGAGGAGCACAGATACGCAGTATTTT. Translating gives CSARDGGRSTDTQYF.

The chain joins TRBV5-1 to TRBJ2-1; either TRBD1 or TRBD2 may supply D (5 bases each). The CDR3 length is 16 residues. In germline, CDR1 is SGHRS, CDR2 YFSETQ. Trimming left V 0 bases short and J 3 bases short, with 13 bases between. The CDR3 bases are TGCGCCAGCAGCTTGGTTGGGACGGCTTTCTACAATGAGCAGTTCTTC. Its translation is CASSLVGTAFYNEQFF.

The chain is built from TRBV25-1 and TRBJ1-1; D remains ambiguous. Germline CDR1 reads MGHDK; CDR2 reads SYGVNS. The CDR3 consists of 11 residues. Trimming removed 4 bases at V and 5 bases at J, with 5 bases between. The CDR3 protein is CASSVNTEAFF. Written as DNA, the CDR3 is TGTGCCAGCAGTGTCAATACTGAAGCTTTCTTT.

V is TRBV10-3 and J is TRBJ2-3, with 8 bases fitting TRBD1. V dropped 2 bases and J dropped 4; count of bases not matched to a gene: 8. There are 16 residues in the CDR3. Germline CDR1 reads ENHRY; CDR2 reads SYGVKD. DNA for the CDR3: TGTGCCATCAGTGAGGGGACAGGCATATGGGCAGATACGCAGTATTTT. Residues: CAISEGTGIWADTQYF.

This clonotype has more than one count but fewer than ten. V is TRBV20-1 and J is TRBJ2-7, with D perhaps TRBD1 (6 bases). Trimming removed 5 bases from V and 2 bases from J, with 19 bases in between. The CDR3 runs 15 residues. The germline CDR1 and CDR2 sequences are DFQATT and SNEGSKA (reference sequence). The CDR3 loop is CSALGHSGSPYEQYF. The CDR3 DNA reads TGCAGTGCTCTGGGACACTCCGGCTCTCCCTACGAGCAGTACTTC.

The chain has TRBV4-2 and TRBJ2-1; the match to TRBD2 covers 9 bases. There are 16 residues in the CDR3. Germline V gene sequence: CDR1 LGHNA, CDR2 YNFKEQ. V gave up 3 bases and J gave up 1 base; unmatched junction bases: 4. The CDR3 DNA reads as TGTGCCAGCAGCCAGACTAGCGGAGATTCCTACAATGAGCAGTTCTTC. Amino acids: CASSQTSGDSYNEQFF.

The CDR3, as DNA: TGTGCCGGCCAAGGGACATACAATGAGCAGTTCTTC. Protein sequence: CAGQGTYNEQFF. The rearrangement joins TRBV2 to TRBJ2-1; D perhaps matches TRBD1 (6 bases). The V end was cut by 11 bases, the J end by 4 bases, with 12 bases between. The CDR3 is 12 residues long. Germline CDR1 is SNHLY and CDR2 is FYNNEI.

This clonotype was detected only a few times. The chain has TRBV7-9 and TRBJ2-5; no definite D call. V was clipped by 1 base and J by 4 bases, with 13 bases between them. The CDR3 is 15 residues long. Germline loops: CDR1 SEHNR, CDR2 FQNEAQ (reference sequence). The CDR3 loop is CASSLDGRVGETQYF. The CDR3 DNA is TGTGCCAGCAGCTTAGATGGAAGGGTGGGAGAGACCCAGTACTTC. Looking up the rest from reference TRBV7-9 and TRBJ2-5 gives the full variable domain: DTGVSQNPRHKITKRGQNVTFRCDPISEHNRLYWYRQTLGQGPEFLTYFQNEAQLEKSRLLSDRFSAERPKGSFSTLEIQRTEQGDSAMYLCASSLDGRVGETQYFGPGTRLLVL.

V gene TRBV7-6 combines with J gene TRBJ1-1; D is unresolved. V lost 0 bases to trimming and J lost 0 bases, with 14 bases between them. Germline V lookup: CDR1 SGHVS, CDR2 FNYEAQ. This CDR3 spans 17 amino acids. CDR3 sequence: CASSLARPETLNTEAFF. The CDR3 DNA follows: TGTGCCAGCAGCTTAGCGAGGCCGGAGACATTGAACACTGAAGCTTTCTTT. The variable domain in full, completed from reference TRBV7-6 and TRBJ1-1, reads GAGVSQSPRYKVTKRGQDVALRCDPISGHVSLYWYRQALGQGPEFLTYFNYEAQQDKSGLPNDRFSAERPEGSISTLTIQRTEQRDSAMYRCASSLARPETLNTEAFFGQGTRLTVV.

This clonotype was seen only a few times. The CDR3 spells CASRLQGAGTEAFF. CDR3 nucleotide sequence: TGTGCCAGCAGGCTACAGGGGGCAGGGACTGAAGCTTTCTTT. The chain recombines TRBV6-6 with TRBJ1-1; 9 bases align to TRBD1. CDR3 size: 14 residues. V gave up 6 bases and J gave up 5 bases; unmatched junction bases: 7. CDR1 and CDR2 (germline): MNHNY, SVGAGI (reference sequence).

The V and J genes are TRBV28 and TRBJ2-7, with TRBD2 matching over 8 bases. Trimming at V came to 2 bases and at J to 10 bases, leaving 22 bases not matched to a gene. The CDR3 is 18 amino acids. Germline CDR1 and CDR2: MDHEN and SYDVKM. The CDR3 DNA reads TGTGCCAGCAGTTTAGTTTATAACGGACGGGAGGGCCTAGATTCCCAGTACTTC. It yields the protein CASSLVYNGREGLDSQYF. The variable domain in full, completed from reference TRBV28 and TRBJ2-7, reads DVKVTQSSRYLVKRTGEKVFLECVQDMDHENMFWYRQDPGLGLRLIYFSYDVKMKEKGDIPEGYSVSREKKERFSLILESASTNQTSMYLCASSLVYNGREGLDSQYFGPGTRLTVT.

This clonotype was counted between two and nine times. V usage is TRBV10-3 and J usage is TRBJ2-7, with 8 nucleotides matching TRBD1. Germline V lookup: CDR1 ENHRY, CDR2 SYGVKD. The V segment lost 8 bases and the J segment 2 bases; nucleotides outside the gene matches: 5. The CDR3 runs 13 residues. The CDR3 coding sequence is TGTGCCATCGGAGGGACAGGTCCCTACGAGCAGTACTTC. Its translation is CAIGGTGPYEQYF.

Of note for this clonotype: One end of the junction is discordant with germline, which a read error may explain. The chain recombines TRBV4-3 with TRBJ2-2, with 8 positions matching TRBD2. CDR1 and CDR2 from the germline V gene are LGHNA and YSLEER. The CDR3 runs 17 residues. The CDR3, as DNA: TGCGCCAGCAGCCAAGACCCTAGCGGGCGGAACACCGAGGAGCTGTTTTTT. The encoded protein is CASSQDPSGRNTEELFF.

This clonotype was counted a few times. The chain carries TRBV5-1 and TRBJ2-3, with D possibly matching TRBD2 (5 bases). This CDR3 contains 14 residues. The germline gives CDR1 SGHRS, CDR2 YFSETQ. V was shortened by 1 base and J by 6 bases, with 12 bases between the two germline ends. CDR3 coding DNA: TGCGCCAGCAGCTTGTGGGGAGCCCCGGATACGCAGTATTTT. It yields the protein CASSLWGAPDTQYF.

There are a few counts of this clonotype. This rearrangement joins TRBV10-3 to TRBJ2-3, with 12 nucleotides matching TRBD2. The CDR3 is 14 amino acids. Trimming took 7 bases from V and 3 from J; bases not matched to a gene: 2. Germline CDR1 is ENHRY and CDR2 is SYGVKD. CDR3: CAINGTSGTDTQYF. CDR3 nucleotide sequence: TGTGCCATCAACGGGACTAGCGGGACAGATACGCAGTATTTT.

Points on this clonotype: The junction departs from germline at one end; a sequencing error may be responsible. This rearrangement joins TRBV5-6 to TRBJ2-7, with 14 nucleotides matching TRBD2. This CDR3 has 18 residues. Germline CDR1 reads SGHDT; CDR2 reads YYEEEE. As DNA, the CDR3 is TGTGCCAGCAGCTCGACTAGCGGGAGGGCCACGAGTACCTACGAGCAGAACTTC. Amino acids: CASSSTSGRATSTYEQNF.

The chain joins TRBV5-1 to TRBJ1-4; 7 positions match TRBD1. Germline V gives CDR1 SGHRS, CDR2 YFSETQ. Losses at the gene ends were 2 bases for V and 4 bases for J; bases not matched to a gene: 8. This CDR3 region has 16 residues. CDR3 in DNA: TGCGCCAGCAGCTTACCCACAGGGGATAATAATGAAAAACTGTTTTTT. This translates into CASSLPTGDNNEKLFF. Supplemented by reference TRBV5-1 and TRBJ1-4, the full variable domain reads KAGVTQTPRYLIKTRGQQVTLSCSPISGHRSVSWYQQTPGQGLQFLFEYFSETQRNKGNFPGRFSGRQFSNSRSEMNVSTLELGDSALYLCASSLPTGDNNEKLFFGSGTQLSVL.

The chain joins TRBV27 to TRBJ2-5, with no clear D. The CDR3 has 13 amino acids. Germline V gene sequence: CDR1 MNHEY, CDR2 SMNVEV (reference sequence). Trimming stripped 0 bases from V and 5 bases from J, with 7 bases between. The CDR3 nucleotides read TGTGCCAGCAGTTTATCGGGGTGGGAGACCCAGTACTTC. As protein: CASSLSGWETQYF.

This clonotype was counted once. V is TRBV15 and J is TRBJ2-7, with TRBD1 identical over 8 bases. Per germline, CDR1 LNHNV and CDR2 YYDKDF (reference sequence). After removal of 1 base from V and 11 bases from J, the junction contained 4 bases not matched to a gene. The CDR3 extends over 12 amino acids. The CDR3 nucleotides read TGTGCCACCAGCAGAGTGGGACAGGCAGAGTACTTC. Amino acid sequence: CATSRVGQAEYF.

The table lists this clonotype with a count of one. This chain connects TRBV20-1 to TRBJ1-4, with D perhaps TRBD1 (6 bases). CDR3 length equals 15 residues. Germline-derived CDR1 and CDR2 are DFQATT and SNEGSKA (reference sequence). Trimming shortened V by 1 base and J by 6 bases, and 15 bases separated the two germline ends. CDR3 sequence reads: CSARGTGTIYEKLFF. The CDR3, as DNA: TGCAGTGCTAGAGGAACAGGGACTATTTATGAAAAACTGTTTTTT.

This clonotype was seen only a few times. The J gene is TRBJ1-5, the V gene TRBV12-3 or TRBV12-4; D unclear. The V and J ends lost 2 bases and 5 bases respectively, with 10 bases between them. There are 14 residues in the CDR3. As DNA, the CDR3 is TGTGCCAGCAGTTTATCCGGGGAATATCAGCCCCAGCATTTT. It is translated as CASSLSGEYQPQHF.

The V call is TRBV20-1, the J call TRBJ2-7, with 8 positions matching TRBD2. With 2 bases clipped from V and 4 bases from J, the junction kept 10 bases outside the gene matches. Germline V gene sequence: CDR1 DFQATT, CDR2 SNEGSKA (reference sequence). The length of the CDR3 is 15 residues. The DNA of the CDR3 is TGCAGTGCTAGACTTTTTGGCGGGGGGCCTTACGAGCAGTACTTC. Translated, it gives CSARLFGGGPYEQYF.

This clonotype appeared once. The chain couples TRBV27 to TRBJ1-5; TRBD1 aligns across 9 bases. The CDR3 length is 16 residues. Per germline, CDR1 MNHEY and CDR2 SMNVEV (reference sequence). Unmatched junction bases numbered 15, after V lost 6 bases and J lost 9 bases. In nucleotides, the CDR3 is TGTGCCAGCAGACAATTCTCGGGACAGGGTGCTCCGCCCCAGCATTTT. Protein: CASRQFSGQGAPPQHF.

There are a few counts of this clonotype. This chain links TRBV20-1 with TRBJ2-1; D may correspond to TRBD1 or TRBD2 (5 bases each). Trimming removed 0 bases from V and 12 bases from J, with 24 bases in between. The CDR3 has 16 amino acids. Germline CDR1 is DFQATT and CDR2 is SNEGSKA (reference sequence). The CDR3 DNA is TGCAGTGCTAGAGATGGGATAGGCTGGGGGTCCGTTGGGCAGTTCTTC. This codes for CSARDGIGWGSVGQFF.

This rearrangement joins TRBV6-1 to TRBJ2-2; D is undetermined. Germline values: CDR1 MNHNS, CDR2 SASEGT. The CDR3 sequence is 16 residues long. Deletions cut 3 bases from V and 4 bases from J, with 15 bases between. CDR3 coding DNA: TGTGCCAGCAGTGAGTTGGTCGGAGATACCACCGGGGAGCTGTTTTTT. Translation: CASSELVGDTTGELFF.

The chain links TRBV7-9 to TRBJ2-1; TRBD2 agrees at 8 bases. V lost 6 bases, J lost 8 bases, and 6 bases stayed unmatched. Looked up from germline, CDR1 is SEHNR and CDR2 is FQNEAQ (reference sequence). The CDR3 runs 13 residues. CDR3 loop: CASRGGLVDEQFF. The CDR3 nucleotides are TGTGCCAGCAGGGGGGGACTAGTAGATGAGCAGTTCTTC.

The J gene is TRBJ2-6, the V gene TRBV4-3; the D is unclear. The V and J ends lost 1 base and 0 bases respectively, with 4 bases between them. From germline, CDR1 is LGHNA and CDR2 YSLEER. This CDR3 contains 15 residues. The CDR3 here is CASSQVSSGANVLTF. The CDR3 region has the DNA TGCGCCAGCAGCCAAGTGAGCTCTGGGGCCAACGTCCTGACTTTC.